One and the same sample provided the 24 T cell receptor beta chains below, sequenced in a study of T cells in Graves' hyperthyroidism and ophthalmopathy. Amplified TCR beta CDR3 regions derived from RNA transcripts. TCR CDR3 underwent first-round RT-PCR with the HTBI primer set. From the multiplex PCR reads, TCRdb called clonotypes with MiXCR, one entry per CDR3 protein. The table includes hundreds of thousands of distinct CDR3 sequences, around 15% detected once. Sequencing was done on a sample of blood. These receptor sequences come from a woman in her late teens or twenties with Graves' hyperthyroidism.

This clonotype was observed many times. The gene calls are TRBV18 and TRBJ2-7; D remains ambiguous. Trimming took off 2 bases at V and 0 bases at J, with 8 bases between the two ends. This CDR3 has 14 residues. The V gene's germline CDR1 is KGHSH and CDR2 LQKENI. CDR3 in DNA: TGTGCCAGCTCACCAAGACGGAGCTCCTACGAGCAGTACTTC. Translated, it gives CASSPRRSSYEQYF.

This rearrangement joins TRBV7-2 to TRBJ1-6; D uncertain. V lost 3 bases and J 4 bases, leaving 10 bases between the germline ends. Per germline, CDR1 SGHTA and CDR2 FQGNSA. The CDR3 is made up of 15 amino acids. The CDR3 coding sequence is TGTGCCAGCAGCTTTTTTGACCCATATAATTCACCCCTCCACTTT. It codes for CASSFFDPYNSPLHF.

The chain carries TRBV2 and TRBJ1-6; TRBD1 agrees at 7 bases. Losses at the gene ends were 0 bases for V and 9 bases for J; bases not matched to a gene: 8. In germline, CDR1 is SNHLY, CDR2 FYNNEI. This CDR3 is built from 16 residues. The DNA of the CDR3 is TGTGCCAGCAGTGAAGCGCAGGGACAGTTCGGTTCACCCCTCCACTTT. This translates into CASSEAQGQFGSPLHF.

This clonotype was seen at least ten times. This chain uses TRBV11-2 with TRBJ2-1; possible D gene TRBD2, 7 bases. The CDR3 covers 13 residues. Trimming took 5 bases from V and 11 from J, leaving 16 bases between them. CDR1 SGHAT and CDR2 FQNNGV come from the germline V gene. The CDR3: CASSHDGGGKQFF. CDR3 DNA: TGTGCCAGCAGCCACGATGGGGGGGGCAAGCAGTTCTTC.

The chain joins TRBV7-8 to TRBJ1-5; D gene unclear. The CDR3 runs to 14 residues. The germline V gene encodes CDR1 SGHVS and CDR2 FQNEAQ. The V gene lost 1 base and the J gene lost 2 bases, with 6 bases spanning the gap. The CDR3 DNA follows: TGTGCCAGCAGCTTAGTGATCCGCAATCAGCCCCAGCATTTT. Amino acids: CASSLVIRNQPQHF.

The table lists this clonotype with a few counts. The CDR3 nucleotides read TGTGCCAGCAGTGAATACCGAGGCTCTGGAAACACCATATATTTT. Translation gives CASSEYRGSGNTIYF. This chain connects TRBV25-1 to TRBJ1-3; D uncertain. CDR1 is MGHDK and CDR2 is SYGVNS in the germline V gene. The CDR3 consists of 15 residues. The V gene lost 0 bases and the J gene lost 0 bases, with 6 bases spanning the gap.

This clonotype was found many times. CDR3 sequence: CATGLAGPLSYEQYF. DNA of the CDR3: TGTGCCACTGGACTAGCGGGACCTCTCTCCTACGAGCAGTACTTC. The chain carries TRBV27 and TRBJ2-7, with 12 positions matching TRBD2. Germline CDR1 MNHEY, CDR2 SMNVEV (reference sequence). CDR3 size: 15 residues. V shed 10 bases, J shed 0 bases, and the junction held 7 bases outside the gene matches.

This clonotype was recorded many times. The chain couples TRBV5-8 to TRBJ2-5; 12 nucleotides line up with TRBD2. Germline V lookup: CDR1 SGHTS, CDR2 YDEGEE. The CDR3 spans 16 residues. With V trimmed by 0 bases and J by 4 bases, 4 bases remained unmatched. In nucleotides, the CDR3 is TGTGCCAGCAGCTTGGCGGCTAGCGGGAGGGGAGAGACCCAGTACTTC. This sequence encodes CASSLAASGRGETQYF.

With regard to this clonotype: At one boundary the junction diverges from the germline segment, which might be a read error. This chain joins TRBV6-1 and TRBJ1-4; tentatively, D is TRBD1 (5 bases). The CDR3 is 13 residues long. Per germline, CDR1 MNHNS and CDR2 SASEGT. The CDR3, as DNA: TGTGCCAGCATGGGCAGGGTACCCGAAAAACTGCTTTTT. Protein sequence: CASMGRVPEKLLF.

This clonotype was detected once. The V call is TRBV10-3, the J call TRBJ2-7; D is undetermined. Germline CDR1 is ENHRY and CDR2 is SYGVKD. This CDR3 spans 12 amino acids. The V gene lost 0 bases and the J gene lost 4 bases, with 4 bases spanning the gap. CDR3 sequence reads: CAISESQYEQYF. The DNA of the CDR3 is TGTGCCATCAGTGAGTCCCAATACGAGCAGTACTTC.

This clonotype occurred a few times. The chain joins TRBV6-1 to TRBJ2-1, with TRBD2 matching over 11 bases. Germline V lookup: CDR1 MNHNS, CDR2 SASEGT. CDR3 length equals 18 residues. With V trimmed by 6 bases and J by 2 bases, 12 bases remained unmatched. DNA for the CDR3: TGTGCCAGCAGCTCCCCTAGGACTAGCGGGTGGCCCTACAATGAGCAGTTCTTC. Translation gives CASSSPRTSGWPYNEQFF.

Ten or more counts support this clonotype. The chain combines TRBV4-1 with TRBJ2-7; 9 nucleotides agree with TRBD2. The CDR3 consists of 16 residues. V was clipped by 0 bases and J by 3 bases; unmatched bases: 6. Germline V CDR1 and CDR2: MGHRA, YSYEKL. CDR3: CASSQEETSGLYEQYF. In DNA, the CDR3 is TGCGCCAGCAGCCAAGAAGAGACTAGCGGCCTCTACGAGCAGTACTTC.

This clonotype was seen at least ten times. This chain uses TRBV13 with TRBJ1-2; D is ambiguous. Germline assignment: CDR1 PRHDT and CDR2 FYEKMQ (reference sequence). V was pared by 0 bases and J by 12 bases, with 14 bases between. This CDR3 comprises 13 residues. CDR3 coding DNA: TGTGCCAGCAGCTTAGGGAAGAGGGAGGAGGACACCTTC. Protein product: CASSLGKREEDTF.

The sample holds many counts of this clonotype. This chain connects TRBV7-2 to TRBJ2-7, with a possible D match to TRBD2 (6 bases). This CDR3 has 14 amino acids. CDR1 SGHTA and CDR2 FQGNSA come from the germline V gene. Trimming shortened V by 1 base and J by 5 bases, and 12 bases separated the two germline ends. CDR3 nucleotide sequence: TGTGCCAGCAGCTTAGGCACTAGCATCCACGAGCAGTACTTC. Protein: CASSLGTSIHEQYF. Based on the CDR3 plus reference TRBV7-2 and TRBJ2-7, the full variable domain is GAGVSQSPSNKVTEKGKDVELRCDPISGHTALYWYRQSLGQGLEFLIYFQGNSAPDKSGLPSDRFSAERTGGSVSTLTIQRTQQEDSAVYLCASSLGTSIHEQYFGPGTRLTVT.

This clonotype was counted many times. The rearrangement joins TRBV6-1 to TRBJ2-4; 7 positions match TRBD1. Per germline, CDR1 MNHNS and CDR2 SASEGT. V dropped 6 bases and J dropped 0; count of bases not matched to a gene: 8. CDR3 length equals 16 residues. The CDR3 loop reads CASSLRTGLAKNIQYF. As DNA, the CDR3 is TGTGCCAGCAGCCTGAGGACAGGTCTAGCCAAAAACATTCAGTACTTC.

About this clonotype itself: The junction differs from germline at one of its ends, possibly a read error. V gene TRBV7-9 combines with J gene TRBJ2-3; 13 bases match TRBD2. The CDR3 runs to 17 residues. Germline V gene sequence: CDR1 SEHNR, CDR2 FQNEAQ (reference sequence). The CDR3 loop reads CASGFRTSGSRTDTQYF. The CDR3 region has the DNA TGTGCCAGCGGCTTTAGGACTAGCGGGAGTAGGACAGATACGCAGTATTTT.

Many counts were recorded for this clonotype. The rearrangement joins TRBV7-9 to TRBJ2-1; 13 bases match TRBD2. The V segment lost 4 bases and the J segment 2 bases; nucleotides outside the gene matches: 2. This CDR3 spans 16 amino acids. The V gene's germline CDR1 is SEHNR and CDR2 FQNEAQ (reference sequence). CDR3 in DNA: TGTGCCAGCAGCTGGGGGACTAGCGGGACCTACAATGAGCAGTTCTTC. Translation: CASSWGTSGTYNEQFF.

This clonotype was observed a handful of times. V and J are TRBV6-2 or TRBV6-3 and TRBJ2-4; 9 nucleotides align to TRBD1. J was trimmed by 4 bases and V by 8 bases; bases with no gene match: 3. The CDR3 is 13 residues long. CDR1 and CDR2 (germline): MNHEY, SVGEGT. CDR3 DNA: TGTGCCAGCCGGGGGACAGGGAAAAACATTCAGTACTTC. This translates into CASRGTGKNIQYF.

Only a few counts were recorded for this clonotype. The rearrangement joins TRBV9 to TRBJ2-2, with TRBD1 matching 9 bases. The germline gives CDR1 SGDLS, CDR2 YYNGEE. This CDR3 has 17 amino acids. The J segment lost 3 bases and the V segment lost 4 bases, leaving 10 bases of the junction unmatched. The CDR3 region is CASSLMTGGGYTGELFF. The CDR3 nucleotides are TGTGCCAGCAGCCTCATGACAGGGGGTGGTTACACCGGGGAGCTGTTTTTT.

Comments on this clonotype: An end of the junction does not agree with germline; a read error may underlie this. The chain combines TRBV11-2 with TRBJ2-1; 9 bases match TRBD2. Germline CDR1 is SGHAT and CDR2 is FQNNGV. This CDR3 is 17 amino acids long. The CDR3 sequence is CASSHGLAKVLYNEQFF. The CDR3 DNA follows: TGCGCCAGCAGCCATGGACTAGCGAAGGTCCTGTACAATGAGCAGTTCTTC. The variable domain in full, with the rest retrieved from reference TRBV11-2 and TRBJ2-1, is EAGVAQSPRYKIIEKRQSVAFWCNPISGHATLYWYQQILGQGPKLLIQFQNNGVVDDSQLPKDRFSAERLKGVDSTLKIQPAKLEDSAVYLCASSHGLAKVLYNEQFFGPGTRLTVL.

The rearrangement joins TRBV14 to TRBJ2-7, with D perhaps matching TRBD2 (5 bases). The CDR3 covers 11 residues. The germline V gene encodes CDR1 SGHDN and CDR2 FVKESK. Trimming stripped 7 bases from V and 7 bases from J, with 11 bases between. For the CDR3, the DNA is TGTGCCAGCACGGACGGGGTTGAGCAGTACTTC. Residues: CASTDGVEQYF.

The rearrangement links TRBV7-9 to TRBJ2-1, with TRBD2 identical over 12 bases. With V trimmed by 7 bases and J by 6 bases, 7 bases remained unmatched. The CDR3 length is 15 residues. Germline V gene sequence: CDR1 SEHNR, CDR2 FQNEAQ (reference sequence). CDR3: CASNPTSGRINEQFF. CDR3 coding DNA: TGTGCCAGCAACCCAACTAGCGGGAGGATCAATGAGCAGTTCTTC. Filled out from reference TRBV7-9 and TRBJ2-1, the complete variable domain reads DTGVSQNPRHKITKRGQNVTFRCDPISEHNRLYWYRQTLGQGPEFLTYFQNEAQLEKSRLLSDRFSAERPKGSFSTLEIQRTEQGDSAMYLCASNPTSGRINEQFFGPGTRLTVL.

The rearrangement links TRBV6-5 to TRBJ1-1, with D perhaps TRBD1 (5 bases). CDR1 MNHEY and CDR2 SVGAGI come from the germline V gene. The CDR3 consists of 14 residues. V dropped 2 bases and J dropped 11 bases, with 18 bases sitting between them. CDR3 protein: CASSYGTGALGAFF. The CDR3 coding sequence is TGTGCCAGCAGTTACGGGACCGGGGCCCTGGGGGCTTTCTTT.

V and J are TRBV7-9 and TRBJ2-6; TRBD2 might be the D (6 bases). V was clipped by 10 bases and J by 2 bases, with 15 bases between them. Germline CDR1 and CDR2: SEHNR and FQNEAQ (reference sequence). CDR3 length: 15 residues. The CDR3 loop reads CAIPLRGTGANVLTF. The CDR3, as DNA: TGTGCCATTCCCTTACGGGGGACTGGGGCCAACGTCCTGACTTTC.